A single sample gave rise to the 10 T cell receptor beta chains below, sequenced in a study of T cells in Graves' hyperthyroidism and ophthalmopathy. Amplification targeted TCR beta CDR3 regions from RNA transcripts. The study used the HTBI primer set for a first-round RT-PCR of the TCR CDR3. TCRdb itself ran the multiplex PCR reads through MiXCR, one entry per CDR3 protein. The table shows 150,000 to 200,000 distinct CDR3 sequences, with about a sixth occurring only once. Sequenced material: blood. The receptors stem from a woman in her fifties or sixties with Graves' hyperthyroidism.

This clonotype was observed at least ten times. V and J are TRBV19 and TRBJ2-3, with 15 bases aligning to TRBD2. Losses at the gene ends were 3 bases for V and 5 bases for J; bases not matched to a gene: 6. This CDR3 has 17 residues. The germline V gene encodes CDR1 LNHDA and CDR2 SQIVND (reference sequence). CDR3 nucleotide sequence: TGTGCCAGTAGTATTGGGACTAGCGGGGGGTGGGGAGATACGCAGTATTTT. Translating gives CASSIGTSGGWGDTQYF.

The chain carries TRBV5-4 and TRBJ1-2, with 9 bases fitting TRBD1. The CDR3 consists of 15 residues. CDR1 SGHNT and CDR2 YYREEE come from the germline V gene (reference sequence). Germline trimming cut 4 bases from V and 7 bases from J; bases unmatched to any gene: 11. The CDR3, as DNA: TGTGCCAGCAGCATGAACAGGGGGCGCTTTGGTGGCTACACCTTC. Protein sequence: CASSMNRGRFGGYTF.

This clonotype turned up a few times. The chain recombines TRBV19 with TRBJ1-1; D gene ambiguous. Germline V gene data show CDR1 as LNHDA and CDR2 as SQIVND (reference sequence). This CDR3 is built from 13 residues. V gave up 11 bases and J gave up 4 bases, with 17 bases separating them. In nucleotides, the CDR3 is TGTGCCTCCGCAGGAGGTAGTGGCACTGAAGCTTTCTTT. This sequence encodes CASAGGSGTEAFF.

In this sample, this clonotype turned up many times. The chain couples TRBV24-1 to TRBJ2-3, with 9 nucleotides matching TRBD2. The length of the CDR3 is 17 residues. Germline loops: CDR1 KGHDR, CDR2 SFDVKD. The V and J ends lost 0 bases and 0 bases, in that order; junction bases with no gene match: 3. The CDR3 nucleotides are TGTGCCACCAGTGATTTGGCTAGCGGGATTAGCACAGATACGCAGTATTTT. Translation gives CATSDLASGISTDTQYF.

This clonotype has only a few counts. The J gene is TRBJ2-1, the V gene TRBV4-2; possible D gene TRBD2, 5 bases. This CDR3 spans 15 amino acids. CDR1 LGHNA and CDR2 YNFKEQ come from the germline V gene. V lost 1 base, J lost 6 bases, and 13 bases lay in between. In nucleotides, the CDR3 is TGTGCCAGCAGCCAAGGACACGGAGGTATCAATGAGCAGTTCTTC. The encoded protein is CASSQGHGGINEQFF.

This clonotype was seen at least ten times. In DNA, the CDR3 is TGCAGTGCGGGCGACAGGGACGATGAGCAGTTCTTC. Protein: CSAGDRDDEQFF. The chain links TRBV20-1 to TRBJ2-1, with 7 nucleotides matching TRBD1. The CDR3 is made up of 12 amino acids. The ends lost 6 bases at V and 8 bases at J; junction bases unmatched: 7. The V gene's germline CDR1 is DFQATT and CDR2 SNEGSKA (reference sequence).

This clonotype has a handful of counts. One junction end does not reproduce the germline sequence, and a read error may be involved. This rearrangement joins TRBV6-5 to TRBJ2-5; TRBD1 or TRBD2 may be the D gene (5 bases each). This CDR3 region has 16 residues. Germline values: CDR1 MNHEY, CDR2 SVGAGI. This CDR3 reads CAGSYGKSRDRETQYF. The CDR3 DNA reads as TGTGCCGGCAGTTACGGAAAGAGCAGGGACCGGGAGACCCAGTACTTC.

This clonotype has a count of ten or more. This chain uses TRBV2 with TRBJ2-2; either TRBD1 or TRBD2 may fit D (5 bases each). Trimming pared 6 bases from V and 4 bases from J, leaving 12 bases between. Germline CDR1 and CDR2: SNHLY and FYNNEI. The length of the CDR3 is 14 residues. The CDR3 sequence: CASRRDPTTGELFF. CDR3 DNA sequence: TGTGCCAGCAGAAGGGACCCCACCACCGGGGAGCTGTTTTTT.

This clonotype showed up many times. This sequence joins TRBV12-3 or TRBV12-4 and TRBJ2-1, with D unresolved. V lost 2 bases and J 0 bases, leaving 11 bases between the germline ends. This CDR3 is 16 amino acids long. In DNA form, the CDR3 reads TGTGCCAGCAGTTTAAATCCCCAGAGCTCCTACAATGAGCAGTTCTTC. It is translated as CASSLNPQSSYNEQFF.

This clonotype was found many times. This rearrangement joins TRBV4-1 to TRBJ2-1, with 11 bases fitting TRBD2. Trimming removed 0 bases from V and 6 bases from J; junction bases left unmatched: 1. There are 15 residues in the CDR3. Germline CDR1 and CDR2: MGHRA and YSYEKL. The CDR3 sequence: CASSQDSGGANEQFF. As DNA, the CDR3 is TGCGCCAGCAGCCAAGATAGCGGGGGGGCCAATGAGCAGTTCTTC.